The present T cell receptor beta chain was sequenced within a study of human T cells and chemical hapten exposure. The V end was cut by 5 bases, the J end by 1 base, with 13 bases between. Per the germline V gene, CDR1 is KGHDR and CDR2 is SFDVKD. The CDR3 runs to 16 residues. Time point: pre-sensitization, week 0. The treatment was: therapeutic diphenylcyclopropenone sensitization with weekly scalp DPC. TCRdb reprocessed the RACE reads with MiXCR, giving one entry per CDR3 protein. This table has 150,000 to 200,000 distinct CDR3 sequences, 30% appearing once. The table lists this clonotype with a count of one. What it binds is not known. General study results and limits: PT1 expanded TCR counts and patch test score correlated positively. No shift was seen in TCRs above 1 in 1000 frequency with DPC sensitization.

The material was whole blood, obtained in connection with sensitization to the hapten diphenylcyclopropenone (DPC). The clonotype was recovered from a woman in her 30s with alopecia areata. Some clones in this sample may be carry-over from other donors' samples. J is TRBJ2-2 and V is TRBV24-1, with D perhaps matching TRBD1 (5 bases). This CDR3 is CATSGGSGMNTGELFF. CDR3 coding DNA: TGTGCCACCAGTGGGGGCTCCGGAATGAACACCGGGGAGCTGTTTTTT.